This T cell receptor (beta chain) was sequenced in a study of T cell responses to AZD1222 COVID-19 vaccine. Points from the study as a whole: The number of AZD1222 recipients seropositive at baseline was only five or six. Increased Spike-specific TCR breadth and depth were observed after two AZD1222 doses. After the peak T cell response, and only then, were repertoires sampled.

This CDR3 spans 15 amino acids. The V segment lost 1 base and the J segment 7 bases; nucleotides outside the gene matches: 6. Germline V gives CDR1 LGHDT, CDR2 YNNKEL (reference sequence). This table comes from immunoSEQ multiplex PCR, and its TCRdb copy is limited to in-frame clones, with some not included. The sample consists of approximately 100,000 clones, about 87% of them appearing once. With respect to this clone: Its antigen remains unknown.

The study pooled second doses at about 4 or about 12 weeks. The starting material was peripheral blood, obtained 28 days after the second AZD1222 dose. The sequence was obtained from an adult who received the AZD1222 COVID-19 vaccine. This chain uses TRBV3-1 (or the pseudogene TRBV3-2) with TRBJ2-7, with TRBD2 identical over 11 bases. CDR3 sequence (DNA): TGTGCCAGCAGCCAAGGACTAGCGGGGTCCGGTGAGCAGTACTTC. It yields the protein CASSQGLAGSGEQYF.